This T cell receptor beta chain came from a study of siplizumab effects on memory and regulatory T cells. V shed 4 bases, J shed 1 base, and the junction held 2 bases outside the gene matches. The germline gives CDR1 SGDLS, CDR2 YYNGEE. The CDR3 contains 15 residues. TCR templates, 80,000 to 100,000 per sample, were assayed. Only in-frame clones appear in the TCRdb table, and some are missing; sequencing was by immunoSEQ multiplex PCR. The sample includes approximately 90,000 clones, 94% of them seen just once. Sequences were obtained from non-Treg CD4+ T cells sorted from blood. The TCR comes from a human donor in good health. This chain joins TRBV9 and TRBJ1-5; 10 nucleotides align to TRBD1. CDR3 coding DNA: TGTGCCAGCAGCCGACAGGGGGCGAGCAATCAGCCCCAGCATTTT. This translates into CASSRQGASNQPQHF.